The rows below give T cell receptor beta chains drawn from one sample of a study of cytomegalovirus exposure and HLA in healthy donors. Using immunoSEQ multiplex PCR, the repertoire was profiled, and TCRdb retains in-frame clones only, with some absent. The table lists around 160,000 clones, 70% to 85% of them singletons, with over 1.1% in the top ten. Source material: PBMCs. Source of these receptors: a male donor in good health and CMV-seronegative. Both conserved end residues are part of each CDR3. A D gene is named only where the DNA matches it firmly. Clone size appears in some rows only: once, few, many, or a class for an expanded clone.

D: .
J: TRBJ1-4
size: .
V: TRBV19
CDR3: CASRPQGEKLFF
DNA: TGTGCCAGTAGACCCCAGGGGGAAAAACTGTTTTTT

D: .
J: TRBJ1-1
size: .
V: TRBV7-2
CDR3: CASSPWGGSSTEAFF
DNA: TGTGCCAGCAGCCCCTGGGGGGGGTCTAGCACTGAAGCTTTCTTT

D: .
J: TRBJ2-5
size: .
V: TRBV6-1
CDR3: CASSEARIGRDF
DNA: TGTGCCAGCAGTGAAGCGCGTATAGGCAGGGACTTC

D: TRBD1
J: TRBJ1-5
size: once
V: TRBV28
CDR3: CASSLSQGYQPQHF
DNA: TGTGCCAGCAGTTTATCACAGGGGTATCAGCCCCAGCATTTT

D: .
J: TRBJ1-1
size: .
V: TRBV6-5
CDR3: CASSYSDSMNTEAFF
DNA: TGTGCCAGCAGTTACTCGGACAGCATGAACACTGAAGCTTTCTTT

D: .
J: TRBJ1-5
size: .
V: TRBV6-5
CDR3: CASRASRDQPQHF
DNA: TGTGCCAGCAGAGCCTCCAGGGATCAGCCCCAGCATTTT

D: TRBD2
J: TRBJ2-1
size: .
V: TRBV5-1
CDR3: CASSVTTSGSWNDEQFF
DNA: TGCGCCAGCAGCGTTACGACTAGCGGGAGTTGGAACGATGAGCAGTTCTTC

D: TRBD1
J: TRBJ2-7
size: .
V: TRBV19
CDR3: CASRAGTGHYEQYF
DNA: TGTGCCAGTAGGGCCGGGACAGGCCACTACGAGCAGTACTTC

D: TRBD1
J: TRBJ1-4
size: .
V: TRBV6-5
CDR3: CASSSEQGAYEKLFF
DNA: TGTGCCAGCAGTTCCGAACAGGGGGCGTATGAAAAACTGTTTTTT

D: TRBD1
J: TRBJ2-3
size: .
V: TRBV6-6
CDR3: CASSYGTGATDTQYF
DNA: TGTGCCAGCAGTTACGGGACAGGGGCTACAGATACGCAGTATTTT

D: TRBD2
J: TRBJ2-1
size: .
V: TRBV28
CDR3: CASSASGRTYNEQFF
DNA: TGTGCCAGCAGTGCTAGCGGGAGAACCTACAATGAGCAGTTCTTC

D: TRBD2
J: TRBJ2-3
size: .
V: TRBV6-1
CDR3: CASSEWEGGGRDTDTQYF
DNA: TGTGCCAGCAGTGAATGGGAGGGCGGAGGTAGAGACACAGATACGCAGTATTTT

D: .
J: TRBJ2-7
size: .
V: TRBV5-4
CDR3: CASSSDSISYEQYF
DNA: TGTGCCAGCAGCTCGGACAGTATCTCCTACGAGCAGTACTTC

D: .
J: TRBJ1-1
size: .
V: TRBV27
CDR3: CASTDAAGINTEAFF
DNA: TGTGCCAGCACCGATGCGGCAGGGATAAACACTGAAGCTTTCTTT

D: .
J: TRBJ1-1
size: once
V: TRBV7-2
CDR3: CASSRQFNTEAFF
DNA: TGTGCCAGCAGCCGACAGTTCAACACTGAAGCTTTCTTT

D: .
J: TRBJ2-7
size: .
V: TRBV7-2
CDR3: CASSLRSSAYEQYF
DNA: TGTGCCAGCAGCTTAAGGTCTAGCGCCTACGAGCAGTACTTC

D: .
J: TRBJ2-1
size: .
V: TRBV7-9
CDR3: CASSSIRTVMTENEQFF
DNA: TGTGCCAGCAGCTCCATAAGGACAGTGATGACGGAAAATGAGCAGTTCTTC

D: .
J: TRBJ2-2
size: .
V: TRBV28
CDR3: CATRGPTDTGELFF
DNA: TGTGCCACGCGGGGGCCGACCGATACCGGGGAGCTGTTTTTT

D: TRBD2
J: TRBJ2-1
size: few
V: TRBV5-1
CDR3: CASSTGLADYNEQFF
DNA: TGCGCCAGCAGCACGGGACTAGCGGACTACAATGAGCAGTTCTTC

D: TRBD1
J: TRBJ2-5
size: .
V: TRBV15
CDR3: CATNRDREGTETQYF
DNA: TGTGCCACCAACCGGGACAGGGAGGGGACAGAGACCCAGTACTTC

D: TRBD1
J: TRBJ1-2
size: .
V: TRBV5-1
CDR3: CASSLSGQGGVYTF
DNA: TGCGCCAGCAGCTTGTCGGGACAGGGTGGTGTCTACACCTTC

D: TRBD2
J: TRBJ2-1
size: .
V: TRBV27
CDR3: CASSLTSGETYNEQFF
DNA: TGTGCCAGCAGTTTGACTAGCGGGGAAACCTACAATGAGCAGTTCTTC

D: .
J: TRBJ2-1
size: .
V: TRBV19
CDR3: CASSIPWTTRNEQFF
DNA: TGTGCCAGTAGTATACCATGGACTACGAGAAATGAGCAGTTCTTC

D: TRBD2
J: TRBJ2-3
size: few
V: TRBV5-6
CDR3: CASSLVSSGRVDTQYF
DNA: TGTGCCAGCAGCTTGGTTTCTAGCGGGAGAGTAGATACGCAGTATTTT

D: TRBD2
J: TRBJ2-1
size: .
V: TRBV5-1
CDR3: CASSPNLAGSYNEQFF
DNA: TGCGCCAGCAGCCCTAATCTAGCGGGATCTTACAATGAGCAGTTCTTC

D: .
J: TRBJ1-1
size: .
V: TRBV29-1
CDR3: CSVEDRGRWSYTEAFF
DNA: TGCAGCGTTGAAGACAGGGGTCGCTGGTCCTACACTGAAGCTTTCTTT

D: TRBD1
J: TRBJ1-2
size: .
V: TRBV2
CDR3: CASSGDRGEYGYTF
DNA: TGTGCCAGCAGTGGAGACAGGGGGGAATATGGCTACACCTTC

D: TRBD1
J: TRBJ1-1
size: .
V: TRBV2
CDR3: CAVQGAATEAFF
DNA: TGTGCCGTTCAGGGGGCCGCCACTGAAGCTTTCTTT

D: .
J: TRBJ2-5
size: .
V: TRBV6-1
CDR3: CASSEGSLRGETQYF
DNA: TGTGCCAGCAGTGAGGGGTCACTCCGGGGGGAGACCCAGTACTTC

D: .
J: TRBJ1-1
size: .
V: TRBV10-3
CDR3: CAISERGSTEAFF
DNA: TGTGCCATCAGTGAGAGGGGTTCCACTGAAGCTTTCTTT

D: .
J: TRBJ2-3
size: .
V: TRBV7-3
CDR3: CASNLVGGGADTQYF
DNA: TGTGCCAGCAACTTAGTTGGAGGGGGGGCAGATACGCAGTATTTT

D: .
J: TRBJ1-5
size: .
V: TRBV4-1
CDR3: CASSQVGGSNQPQHF
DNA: TGCGCCAGCAGCCAAGTGGGGGGTTCTAATCAGCCCCAGCATTTT

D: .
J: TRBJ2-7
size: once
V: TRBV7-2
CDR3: CASSKADPSYEQYF
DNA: TGTGCCAGCAGTAAAGCGGACCCCTCCTACGAGCAGTACTTC

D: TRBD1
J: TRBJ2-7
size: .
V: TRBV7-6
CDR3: CASSLGQGAHGEQYF
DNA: TGTGCCAGCAGCTTAGGTCAGGGGGCGCACGGCGAGCAGTACTTC

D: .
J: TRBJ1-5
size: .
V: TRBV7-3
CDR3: CASSLDSRGQPQHF
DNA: TGTGCCAGCAGCTTAGATAGCCGAGGACAGCCCCAGCATTTT

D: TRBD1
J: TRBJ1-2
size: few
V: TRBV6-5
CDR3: CASSSRDSYGYTF
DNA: TGTGCCAGCAGTAGCCGGGACAGCTATGGCTACACCTTC

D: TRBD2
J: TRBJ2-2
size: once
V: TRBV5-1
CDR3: CASKKGLAGDTVLSGELFF
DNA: TGCGCCAGCAAGAAGGGACTAGCGGGGGACACAGTACTATCCGGGGAGCTGTTTTTT

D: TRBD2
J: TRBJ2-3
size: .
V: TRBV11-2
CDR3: CASSWVAGTVDTQYF
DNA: TGTGCCAGCAGCTGGGTAGCGGGAACGGTAGATACGCAGTATTTT

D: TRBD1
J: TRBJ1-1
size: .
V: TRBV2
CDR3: CASSEGTGDRRWTEAFF
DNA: TGTGCCAGCAGTGAAGGGACAGGGGATAGGAGATGGACTGAAGCTTTCTTT

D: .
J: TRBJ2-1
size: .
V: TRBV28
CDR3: CASSLGQGINNEQFF
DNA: TGTGCCAGCAGTTTGGGCCAGGGGATAAACAATGAGCAGTTCTTC

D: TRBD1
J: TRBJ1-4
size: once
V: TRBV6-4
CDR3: CASSDQRQGYEKLFF
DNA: TGTGCCAGCAGTGACCAACGACAGGGGTATGAAAAACTGTTTTTT

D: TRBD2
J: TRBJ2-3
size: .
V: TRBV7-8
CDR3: CASSAPLAGTDTQYF
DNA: TGTGCCAGCAGCGCCCCCCTAGCGGGCACAGATACGCAGTATTTT

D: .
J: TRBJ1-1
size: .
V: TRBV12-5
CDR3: CASAGDRNTEAFF
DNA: TGTGCTAGTGCTGGAGACAGGAACACTGAAGCTTTCTTT

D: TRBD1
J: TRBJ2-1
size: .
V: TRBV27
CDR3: CASSTLLGQGLDEQFF
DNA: TGTGCCAGCAGTACCCTCTTGGGACAGGGTCTCGATGAGCAGTTCTTC

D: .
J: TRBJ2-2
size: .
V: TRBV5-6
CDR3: CASSLVGPGELFF
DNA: TGTGCCAGCAGCTTGGTTGGGCCCGGGGAGCTGTTTTTT

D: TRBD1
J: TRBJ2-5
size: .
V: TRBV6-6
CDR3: CASSPTGGEETQYF
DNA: TGTGCCAGCAGCCCAACAGGGGGCGAGGAGACCCAGTACTTC

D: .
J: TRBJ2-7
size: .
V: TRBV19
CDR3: CASSPRLVSVYEQYF
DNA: TGTGCCAGTAGTCCCCGACTAGTTTCGGTCTACGAGCAGTACTTC

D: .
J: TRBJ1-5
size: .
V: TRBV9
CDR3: CASSEHPDNQPQHF
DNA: TGTGCCAGCAGCGAGCATCCCGACAATCAGCCCCAGCATTTT

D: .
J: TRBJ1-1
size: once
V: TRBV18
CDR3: CASSPYGQNTEAFF
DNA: TGTGCCAGCTCACCTTACGGACAGAACACTGAAGCTTTCTTT

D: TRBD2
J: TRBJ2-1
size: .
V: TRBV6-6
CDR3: CASSYSAGSRNEQFF
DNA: TGTGCCAGCAGTTACTCAGCGGGAAGTAGGAATGAGCAGTTCTTC